The source of this T cell receptor (beta chain) is a study of shared clonotypes between healthy human individuals. At a deep level, the assay was run. The repertoire was sequenced with immunoSEQ multiplex PCR; TCRdb's copy has only in-frame clones and lacks some. The repertoire includes about a million clones, around three quarters of them detected once, and 0.89% sits in the top ten. Points on this clone: Its antigen is currently unknown.

Subsets obtained from CD4+ cells comprised CD45RA+ naive and CD45RA-negative memory cells. The CDR3 covers 14 residues. Germline CDR1 is SGHNT and CDR2 is YYREEE (reference sequence). V gave up 4 bases and J gave up 7 bases; unmatched junction bases: 7. Broader study findings: Large sequencing depth failed to make sorted-subset sequencing complete, rarefaction showed. With several donors compared, 4.5% to 6.5% of naive CD4 clonotypes were shared.

The chain has TRBV5-4 and TRBJ2-7; 11 positions agree with TRBD1. This receptor was obtained from a man aged 18 to 30 in good health. Some clones in this sample may be carry-over from other donors' samples. Specimen: memory CD4+ T cells from PBMCs. Indicated subset: CD45RA-negative fraction. Written as DNA, the CDR3 is TGTGCCAGCAGCAAAGGACAGGGGGCTGAGGAGCAGTACTTC. Its translation: CASSKGQGAEEQYF.